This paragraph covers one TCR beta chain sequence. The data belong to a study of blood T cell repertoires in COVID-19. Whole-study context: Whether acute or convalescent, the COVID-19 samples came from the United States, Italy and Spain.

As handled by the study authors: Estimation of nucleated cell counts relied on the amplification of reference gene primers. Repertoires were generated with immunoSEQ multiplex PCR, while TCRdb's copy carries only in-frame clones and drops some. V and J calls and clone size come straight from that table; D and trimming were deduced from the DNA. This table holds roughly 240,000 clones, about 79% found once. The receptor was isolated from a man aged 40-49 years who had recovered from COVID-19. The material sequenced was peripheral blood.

CDR3: CASSLEDGVGGELFF. CDR3 nucleotide sequence: TGTGCCAGCAGCTTGGAAGACGGGGTTGGCGGGGAGCTGTTTTTT. The rearrangement uses TRBV5-6 and TRBJ2-2; weak D call: TRBD2 (5 bases). This CDR3 spans 15 amino acids. The germline V gene encodes CDR1 SGHDT and CDR2 YYEEEE. V gave up 0 bases and J gave up 7 bases, with 13 bases separating them.